The 13 T cell receptor beta chains below come from one sample, sequenced in a study of Ad26.COV2.S vaccination and SARS-CoV-2 variants. Produced via immunoSEQ multiplex PCR; TCRdb's table is partial and in-frame only. The sample comprises about 320,000 clones, over 80% of which are singletons, and 2% to 2.5% rests with the top ten. The treatment here: 19 received Ad26.COV2.S at low or high dose, single or two shots; about 5 received placebo; per-sample allocation not given. Day 63 following the first vaccine or placebo injection was when the samples were taken. Sequences were derived from peripheral blood, sampled in a trial of Ad26.COV2.S vaccine versus placebo. The receptors were sampled from a person aged 18-60 years who received the Ad26.COV2.S COVID-19 vaccine or a placebo.

This clone occurred once. J is TRBJ1-4 and V is TRBV5-1; the match to TRBD1 covers 7 bases. The V and J ends lost 4 bases and 10 bases, in that order; junction bases with no gene match: 10. Germline CDR1 is SGHRS and CDR2 is YFSETQ. This CDR3 is built from 14 residues. The CDR3 reads CASSEQGFSGKLFF. The CDR3 DNA reads TGCGCCAGCAGCGAACAGGGGTTTAGCGGAAAACTGTTTTTT.

This chain links TRBV12-3 or TRBV12-4 with TRBJ1-2; D call uncertain. V lost 3 bases and J lost 6, with 11 bases in between. This CDR3 is 13 amino acids long. The CDR3 DNA sequence: TGTGCCAGCAGTTTTCAGGTGGAGAATGGCTACACCTTC. It codes for CASSFQVENGYTF.

The rearrangement joins TRBV5-1 to TRBJ2-1; TRBD1 agrees at 8 bases. CDR1 is SGHRS, CDR2 YFSETQ, per germline. There are 15 residues in the CDR3. The junction had 3 bases not matched to a gene; V was cut back by 0 bases and J by 4 bases. CDR3 protein: CASSLGQGPYNEQFF. Written as DNA, the CDR3 is TGCGCCAGCAGCTTGGGACAGGGGCCTTACAATGAGCAGTTCTTC.

The CDR3 here is CASSPGDYGYTF. The DNA for the CDR3 is TGTGCCAGCTCACCAGGGGATTATGGCTACACCTTC. The J gene is TRBJ1-2, the V gene TRBV18, with D unresolved. Germline V CDR1 and CDR2: KGHSH, LQKENI. Trimming stripped 2 bases from V and 5 bases from J, with 6 bases between. The CDR3 is 12 amino acids.

The gene calls are TRBV6-5 and TRBJ1-2, with TRBD1 identical over 7 bases. This CDR3 comprises 14 residues. Germline-derived CDR1 and CDR2 are MNHEY and SVGAGI. After removal of 5 bases from V and 6 bases from J, the junction contained 9 bases not matched to a gene. CDR3 coding DNA: TGTGCCAGCAGTCGACAGGGAGGGGATCATGGCTACACCTTC. Amino acid sequence: CASSRQGGDHGYTF.

In its sample, this clone was seen a few times. The same CDR3 arises from other DNA sequences in this sample as well. This sequence joins TRBV7-2 and TRBJ2-7; D call uncertain. The CDR3 length is 14 residues. Trimming took 5 bases from V and 3 from J, leaving 14 bases between them. From germline, CDR1 is SGHTA and CDR2 FQGNSA. CDR3 amino acids: CASSPSRSLYEQYF. CDR3 nucleotides: TGTGCCAGCAGCCCCTCACGATCTCTCTACGAGCAGTACTTC.

This chain links TRBV28 with TRBJ2-7; D may correspond to TRBD1 or TRBD2 (6 bases each). Per germline, CDR1 MDHEN and CDR2 SYDVKM. The CDR3 is 14 residues long. Trimming shortened V by 5 bases and J by 7 bases, and 18 bases separated the two germline ends. The CDR3 nucleotides are TGTGCCAGCAGTCGAAGACAGGAACGGGGGGAGCAGTACTTC. It yields the protein CASSRRQERGEQYF.

The rearrangement uses TRBV18 and TRBJ2-6; D is unclear. This CDR3 contains 14 residues. Trimming shortened V by 5 bases and J by 2 bases, and 7 bases separated the two germline ends. Germline V gene sequence: CDR1 KGHSH, CDR2 LQKENI. CDR3 loop: CASSTRTGANVLTF. The CDR3, as DNA: TGTGCCAGCTCAACCCGCACTGGGGCCAACGTCCTGACTTTC.

The rearrangement links TRBV5-3 to TRBJ1-4, with 7 bases lining up with TRBD1. TRBV5-3 is an open reading frame, and its role is uncertain. The V gene end was trimmed by 5 bases and the J gene end by 0 bases; junction bases not matched to a gene: 4. This CDR3 spans 15 amino acids. CDR3 in DNA: TGTGCCAGAAGAAATACAGGGGCAACTAATGAAAAACTGTTTTTT. Protein product: CARRNTGATNEKLFF.

This clone was seen only a few times. The chain combines TRBV9 with TRBJ1-2; 11 bases align to TRBD1. CDR1 is SGDLS, CDR2 YYNGEE, per germline. The CDR3 is made up of 15 amino acids. The J segment lost 2 bases and the V segment lost 4 bases, leaving 4 bases of the junction unmatched. DNA for the CDR3: TGTGCCAGCAGCACAGGGACAGGGGGAAACTATGGCTACACCTTC. Protein product: CASSTGTGGNYGYTF.

The chain recombines TRBV12-3 or TRBV12-4 with TRBJ1-5; D unclear. This CDR3 is built from 12 residues. With 7 bases removed from V and 9 bases from J, the gap between germline ends came to 13 bases. DNA for the CDR3: TGTGCCAGCACCCAATACAGCCGGCCCCAGCATTTT. It specifies CASTQYSRPQHF.

Remarks on this clone: The DNA is omitted, as the CDR3 cannot be located on it reliably, and the CDR3 follows TCRdb's listing. The chain employs TRBV6-5 and TRBJ1-2. CDR1 MNHEY and CDR2 SVGAGI come from the germline V gene. The CDR3 sequence runs 15 residues, both termini included. The CDR3 region is CASSSSGASNYGYTF.

V usage is TRBV2 and J usage is TRBJ1-5, with D hard to call. This CDR3 has 15 amino acids. The V gene's germline CDR1 is SNHLY and CDR2 FYNNEI. With 5 bases removed from V and 3 bases from J, the gap between germline ends came to 14 bases. The CDR3 is CASSMTGSSNQPQHF. CDR3 DNA sequence: TGTGCCAGCAGTATGACGGGTTCTTCCAATCAGCCCCAGCATTTT.